This T cell receptor beta chain was captured by sequencing in a study of OX40 agonist ivuxolimab in advanced cancers. Looking at the study overall: Ivuxolimab, which targeted the costimulatory receptor OX40 (CD134), was an agonistic, fully human IgG2 monoclonal antibody. Intravenous ivuxolimab was administered to patients every 2 weeks at six dose levels: 0.01, 0.1, 0.3, 1.5, 3 and 10 mg/kg. Among the roughly 52 dose-escalation patients, about 20 had hepatocellular carcinoma, 15 melanoma, 9 renal cell carcinoma and 9 head and neck cancer. The dose-escalation cohort was about 83% male with a mean age of about 58 years, ranging from roughly 23 to 90. Prior anti-PD-1, anti-PD-L1 or anti-CTLA-4 therapy was permitted, and checkpoint inhibitors had been received by about two fifths of dose-escalation patients. Partial responses were achieved by three dose-escalation patients, of whom one had hepatocellular carcinoma and two had cutaneous melanoma. The purpose of peripheral TCRbeta sequencing was to test whether ivuxolimab changed TCR sequence diversity and led to clonal T-cell expansion. The paper reports the monotherapy dose-escalation portion (N of about 52 patients) of the phase I ivuxolimab trial.

Patients with autoimmune disease history or receiving systemic immunosuppression were excluded from the trial. Peripheral blood for TCR sequencing was drawn from every dose cohort at baseline, at cycle 4 day 1 and at cycle 7 day 1. Samples came from an open-label, multicenter, first-in-human phase I dose-escalation trial of ivuxolimab. Adults with locally advanced or metastatic melanoma, renal cell carcinoma, hepatocellular carcinoma or head and neck squamous cell carcinoma were enrolled in the trial. Before TCR sequencing, CD4+ T cells and CD8+ T cells from peripheral blood were sorted into separate populations. Genomic DNA was isolated from the sorted cells so that the TCRbeta CDR3 region could be sequenced. The immunoSEQ Assay was used for sequencing of TCRbeta CDR3 regions. Imported from immuneACCESS, the table was reduced by TCRdb to in-frame sequences with V and J called. These copies leave out some clones; in studies compared against another copy, an unresolved V gene accounts for under half, and the cause of the remainder is not known. The sample table lists some 64,000 clones, about 89% of them with a count of one. Of the sample, under 20% is held by the ten largest clones.

Taken from the germline V gene, the CDR1 and CDR2 loops are MNHEY and SVGAGI. The CDR3, cysteine through phenylalanine, is 14 amino acids long. Only the CDR3 DNA stays, 42 bases, in frame from base 1. The germline V and J ends show losses of 5 bases and 6 bases respectively, and no gene match explains 5 bases of the junction. On this clone: The antigen this receptor binds is unknown. Per-base qualities were not stored, and no clone one base away is much larger.

The study at large found these results: Low levels of normalized T-cell clonal expansion were also seen in some patients who did not respond. After ivuxolimab, CD8+ T cells had more expanded clones than CD4+ T cells on average. Clonal expansion of both CD4+ and CD8+ blood T cells was observed from baseline to week 6 at doses 0.1 to 3.0 mg/kg. Which antigens the clonally expanded peripheral T cells were specific for was not determined. In partial responders in the 0.1-3.0 mg/kg groups, normalized peripheral clonal expansion was found to be among the lowest, especially among CD8+ T cells.

The rearranged chain carries TRBV6-5 and TRBJ2-7; 12 junctional bases match TRBD2. The sequencing here drew on CD4+ or CD8+ T cells sorted from blood, taken in a trial of the OX40 agonist ivuxolimab. The TCR originated in an adult with an advanced solid tumor such as melanoma, head and neck, liver or kidney cancer. The CDR3 loop reads CASSRLAGEVEQYF. Read as DNA, the sequence is TGTGCCAGCAGTCGACTAGCGGGGGAAGTCGAGCAGTACTTC.